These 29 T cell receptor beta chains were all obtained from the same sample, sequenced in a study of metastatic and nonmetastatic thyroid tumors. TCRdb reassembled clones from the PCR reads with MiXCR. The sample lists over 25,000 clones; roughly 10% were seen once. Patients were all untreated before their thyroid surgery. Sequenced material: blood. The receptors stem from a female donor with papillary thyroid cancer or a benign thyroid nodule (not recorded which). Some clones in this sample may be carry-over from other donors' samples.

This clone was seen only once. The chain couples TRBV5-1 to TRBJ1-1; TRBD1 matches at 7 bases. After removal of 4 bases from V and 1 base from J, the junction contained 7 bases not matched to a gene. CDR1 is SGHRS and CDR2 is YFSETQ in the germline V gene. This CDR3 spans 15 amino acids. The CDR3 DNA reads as TGCGCCAGCAGCCCCGACAGGGTCCAGAACACTGAAGCTTTCTTT. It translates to CASSPDRVQNTEAFF.

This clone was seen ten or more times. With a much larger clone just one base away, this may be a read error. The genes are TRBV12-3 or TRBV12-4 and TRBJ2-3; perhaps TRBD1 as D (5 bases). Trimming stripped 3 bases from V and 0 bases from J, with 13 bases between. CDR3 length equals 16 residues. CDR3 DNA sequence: TGTGCCAGCAGTTTTGAGACAGCCCCTAGCACAGATACGCAGTATTTT. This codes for CASSFETAPSTDTQYF.

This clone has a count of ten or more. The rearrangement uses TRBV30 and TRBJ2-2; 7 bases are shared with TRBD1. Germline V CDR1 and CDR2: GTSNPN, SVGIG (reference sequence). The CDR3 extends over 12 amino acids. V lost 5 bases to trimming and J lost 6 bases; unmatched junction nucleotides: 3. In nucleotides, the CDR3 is TGTGCCTGGGGTACAGGGGCCGGGGAGCTGTTTTTT. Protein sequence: CAWGTGAGELFF.

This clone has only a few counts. CDR3 region: CASSEEATYSNQPQHF. In DNA, the CDR3 is TGTGCCAGCAGTGAAGAGGCGACGTATAGCAATCAGCCCCAGCATTTT. This chain uses TRBV2 with TRBJ1-5; D not certain. Germline V CDR1 and CDR2: SNHLY, FYNNEI. CDR3 length equals 16 residues. The V gene lost 1 base and the J gene lost 0 bases, with 10 bases spanning the gap. The full variable domain, rest sourced from reference TRBV2 and TRBJ1-5, is EPEVTQTPSHQVTQMGQEVILRCVPISNHLYFYWYRQILGQKVEFLVSFYNNEISEKSEIFDDQFSVERPDGSNFTLKIRSTKLEDSAMYFCASSEEATYSNQPQHFGDGTRLSIL.

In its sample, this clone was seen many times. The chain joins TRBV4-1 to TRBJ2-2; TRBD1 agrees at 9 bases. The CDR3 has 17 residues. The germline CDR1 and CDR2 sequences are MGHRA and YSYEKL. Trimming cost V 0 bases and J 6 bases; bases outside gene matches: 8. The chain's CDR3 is CASSQDNWDRVAGELFF. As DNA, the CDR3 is TGCGCCAGCAGCCAAGACAATTGGGACAGGGTAGCCGGGGAGCTGTTTTTT.

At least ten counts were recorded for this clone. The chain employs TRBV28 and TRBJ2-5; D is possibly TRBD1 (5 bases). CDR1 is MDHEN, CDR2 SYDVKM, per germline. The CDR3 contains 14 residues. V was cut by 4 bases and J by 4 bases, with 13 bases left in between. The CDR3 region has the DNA TGTGCCAGCAGTTATGCGGTGGGGCGAGAGACCCAGTACTTC. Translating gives CASSYAVGRETQYF.

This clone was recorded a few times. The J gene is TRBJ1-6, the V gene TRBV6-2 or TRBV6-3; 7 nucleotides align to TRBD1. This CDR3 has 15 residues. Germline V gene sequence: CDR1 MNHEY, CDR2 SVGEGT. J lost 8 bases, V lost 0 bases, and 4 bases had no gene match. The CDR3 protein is CASSYSRQGDSPLHF. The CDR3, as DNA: TGTGCCAGCAGTTACTCGAGGCAGGGGGATTCACCCCTCCACTTT.

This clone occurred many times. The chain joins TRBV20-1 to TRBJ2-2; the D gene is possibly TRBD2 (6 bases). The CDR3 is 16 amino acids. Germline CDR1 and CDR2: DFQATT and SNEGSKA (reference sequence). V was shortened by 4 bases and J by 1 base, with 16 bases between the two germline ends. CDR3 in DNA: TGCAGTGCTAAGAGGCCGGTAGCGGAGAACACCGGGGAGCTGTTTTTT. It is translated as CSAKRPVAENTGELFF.

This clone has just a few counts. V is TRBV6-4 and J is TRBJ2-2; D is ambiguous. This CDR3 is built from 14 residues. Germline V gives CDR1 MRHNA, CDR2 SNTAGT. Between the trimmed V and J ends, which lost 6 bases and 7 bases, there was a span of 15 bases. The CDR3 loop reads CASSETPSGGELFF. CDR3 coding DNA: TGTGCCAGCAGCGAGACCCCGTCGGGCGGGGAGCTGTTTTTT.

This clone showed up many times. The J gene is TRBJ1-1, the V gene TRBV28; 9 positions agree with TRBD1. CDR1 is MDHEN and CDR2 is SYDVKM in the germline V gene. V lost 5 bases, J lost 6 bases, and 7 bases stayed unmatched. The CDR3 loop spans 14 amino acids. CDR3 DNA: TGTGCCAGCAGTCTGGGACAGGGAGTGGCTGAAGCTTTCTTT. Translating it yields CASSLGQGVAEAFF.

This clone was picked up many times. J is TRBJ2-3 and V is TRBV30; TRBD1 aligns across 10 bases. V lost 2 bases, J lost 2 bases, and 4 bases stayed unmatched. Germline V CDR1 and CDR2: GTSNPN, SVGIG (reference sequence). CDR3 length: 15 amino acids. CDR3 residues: CAWSRGTGATDTQYF. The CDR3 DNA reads TGTGCCTGGAGTCGAGGGACAGGGGCCACAGATACGCAGTATTTT.

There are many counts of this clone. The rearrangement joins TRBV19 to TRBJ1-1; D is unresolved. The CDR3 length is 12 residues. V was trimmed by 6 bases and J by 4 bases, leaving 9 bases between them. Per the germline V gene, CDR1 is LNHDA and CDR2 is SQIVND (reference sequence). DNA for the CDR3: TGTGCCAGTAGCACGCGGGGCACTGAAGCTTTCTTT. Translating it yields CASSTRGTEAFF.

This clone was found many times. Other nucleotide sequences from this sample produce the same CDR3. This CDR3 is CSARVGQGNTEAFF. CDR3 DNA sequence: TGCAGTGCTAGAGTTGGGCAGGGGAACACTGAAGCTTTCTTT. The rearrangement joins TRBV20-1 to TRBJ1-1; D may be TRBD1 (5 bases). Trimming took 1 base from V and 1 from J, leaving 10 bases between them. CDR1 and CDR2 from the germline V gene are DFQATT and SNEGSKA (reference sequence). This CDR3 is built from 14 residues.

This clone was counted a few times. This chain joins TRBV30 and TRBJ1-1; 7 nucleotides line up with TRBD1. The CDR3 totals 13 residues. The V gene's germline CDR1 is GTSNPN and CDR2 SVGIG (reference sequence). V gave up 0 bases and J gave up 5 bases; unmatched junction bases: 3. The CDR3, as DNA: TGTGCCTGGAGTGTCGGCAGGGGGACTGAAGCTTTCTTT. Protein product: CAWSVGRGTEAFF. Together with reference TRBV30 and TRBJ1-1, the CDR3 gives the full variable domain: SQTIHQWPATLVQPVGSPLSLECTVEGTSNPNLYWYRQAAGRGLQLLFYSVGIGQISSEVPQNLSASRPQDRQFILSSKKLLLSDSGFYLCAWSVGRGTEAFFGQGTRLTVV.

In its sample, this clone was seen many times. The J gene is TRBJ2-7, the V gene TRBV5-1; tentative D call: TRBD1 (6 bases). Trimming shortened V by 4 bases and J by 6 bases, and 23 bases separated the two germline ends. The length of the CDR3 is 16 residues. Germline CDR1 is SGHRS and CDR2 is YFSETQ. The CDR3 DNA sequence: TGCGCCAGCAGCCCTTCTGTCGGAACAGGGAGCAGCGAGCAGTACTTC. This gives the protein CASSPSVGTGSSEQYF.

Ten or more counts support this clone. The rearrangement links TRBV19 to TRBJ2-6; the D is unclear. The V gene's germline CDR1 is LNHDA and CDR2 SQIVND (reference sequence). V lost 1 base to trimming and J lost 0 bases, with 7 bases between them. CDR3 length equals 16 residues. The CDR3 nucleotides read TGTGCCAGTAGTATAGCCTCAAACTCTGGGGCCAACGTCCTGACTTTC. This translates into CASSIASNSGANVLTF.

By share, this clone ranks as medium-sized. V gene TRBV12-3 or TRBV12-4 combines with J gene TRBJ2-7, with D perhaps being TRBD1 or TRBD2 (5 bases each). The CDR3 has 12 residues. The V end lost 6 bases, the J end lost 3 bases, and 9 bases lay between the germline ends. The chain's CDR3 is CASSRDGYEQYF. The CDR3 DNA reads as TGTGCCAGCAGCAGGGACGGCTACGAGCAGTACTTC.

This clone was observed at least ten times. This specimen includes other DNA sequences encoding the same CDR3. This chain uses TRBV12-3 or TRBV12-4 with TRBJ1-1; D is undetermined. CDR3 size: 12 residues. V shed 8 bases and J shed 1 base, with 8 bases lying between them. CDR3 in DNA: TGTGCCAGCCGCCCAGGGAACACTGAAGCTTTCTTT. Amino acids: CASRPGNTEAFF.

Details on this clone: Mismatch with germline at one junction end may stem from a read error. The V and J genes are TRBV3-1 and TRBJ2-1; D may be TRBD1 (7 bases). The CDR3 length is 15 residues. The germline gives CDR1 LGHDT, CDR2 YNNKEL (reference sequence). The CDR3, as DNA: TGTGCCAGCAGCCAAGGAGACAGGGACTTCAATGAGCATTTCTTC. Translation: CASSQGDRDFNEHFF.

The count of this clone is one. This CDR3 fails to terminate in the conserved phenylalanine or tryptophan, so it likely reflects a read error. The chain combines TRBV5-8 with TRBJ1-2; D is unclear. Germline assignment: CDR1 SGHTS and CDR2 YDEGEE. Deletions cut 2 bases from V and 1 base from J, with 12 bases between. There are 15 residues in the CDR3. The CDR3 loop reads CASSFRGPFNYGYTS. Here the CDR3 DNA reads TGTGCCAGCAGCTTCCGGGGTCCTTTTAACTATGGCTACACCTCC.

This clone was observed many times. In DNA, the CDR3 is TGTGCCAGCAATACCCCGCGGACTAGCGGGAGTTACGAGCAGTACTTC. Amino acids: CASNTPRTSGSYEQYF. The J gene is TRBJ2-7, the V gene TRBV6-2 or TRBV6-3, with TRBD2 matching over 13 bases. The germline CDR1 and CDR2 sequences are MNHEY and SVGEGT. The CDR3 is 16 residues long. Germline trimming cut 7 bases from V and 4 bases from J; bases unmatched to any gene: 10.

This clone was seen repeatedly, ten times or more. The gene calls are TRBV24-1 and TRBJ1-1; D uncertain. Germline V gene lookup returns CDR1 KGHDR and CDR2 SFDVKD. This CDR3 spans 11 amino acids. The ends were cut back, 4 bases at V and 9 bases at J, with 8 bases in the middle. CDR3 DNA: TGTGCCACCAGTGACTCCCGCCAAGCTTTCTTT. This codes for CATSDSRQAFF.

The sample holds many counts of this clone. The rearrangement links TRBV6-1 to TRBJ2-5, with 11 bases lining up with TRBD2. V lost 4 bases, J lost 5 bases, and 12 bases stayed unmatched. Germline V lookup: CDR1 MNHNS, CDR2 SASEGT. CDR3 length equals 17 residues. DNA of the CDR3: TGTGCCAGCAGTGTGGGTCTAGCGGGGGGAATTGGGGAGACCCAGTACTTC. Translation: CASSVGLAGGIGETQYF.

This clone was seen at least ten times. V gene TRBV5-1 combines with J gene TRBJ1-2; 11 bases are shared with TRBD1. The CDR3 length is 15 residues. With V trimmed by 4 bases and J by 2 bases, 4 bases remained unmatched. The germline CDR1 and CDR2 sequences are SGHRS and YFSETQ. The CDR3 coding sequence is TGCGCCAGCAGCGCGGGACAGGGGGAAAACTATGGCTACACCTTC. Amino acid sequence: CASSAGQGENYGYTF.

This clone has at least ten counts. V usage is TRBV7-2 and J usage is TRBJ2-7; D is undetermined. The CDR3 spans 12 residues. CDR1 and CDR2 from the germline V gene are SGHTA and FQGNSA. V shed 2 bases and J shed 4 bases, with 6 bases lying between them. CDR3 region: CASSLLGYEQYF. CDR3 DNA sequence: TGTGCCAGCAGCTTACTTGGTTACGAGCAGTACTTC. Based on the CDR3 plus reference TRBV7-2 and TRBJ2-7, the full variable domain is GAGVSQSPSNKVTEKGKDVELRCDPISGHTALYWYRQSLGQGLEFLIYFQGNSAPDKSGLPSDRFSAERTGGSVSTLTIQRTQQEDSAVYLCASSLLGYEQYFGPGTRLTVT.

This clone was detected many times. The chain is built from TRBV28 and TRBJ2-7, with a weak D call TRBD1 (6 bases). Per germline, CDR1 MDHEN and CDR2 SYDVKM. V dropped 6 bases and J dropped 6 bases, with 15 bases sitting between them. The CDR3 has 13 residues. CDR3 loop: CASSPTGEGEQYF. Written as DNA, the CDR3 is TGTGCCAGCAGCCCGACAGGAGAAGGCGAGCAGTACTTC.

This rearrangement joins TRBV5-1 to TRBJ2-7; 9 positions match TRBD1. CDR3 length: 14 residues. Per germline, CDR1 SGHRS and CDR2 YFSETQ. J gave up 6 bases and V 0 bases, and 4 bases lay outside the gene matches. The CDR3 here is CASSLVDRGGEQYF. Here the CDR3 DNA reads TGCGCCAGCAGCTTGGTGGACAGGGGTGGCGAGCAGTACTTC.

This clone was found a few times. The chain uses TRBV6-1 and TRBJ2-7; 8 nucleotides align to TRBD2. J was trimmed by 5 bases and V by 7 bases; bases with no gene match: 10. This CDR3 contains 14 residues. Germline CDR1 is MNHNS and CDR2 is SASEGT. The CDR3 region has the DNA TGTGCCAGCAAGACCGGGGGGGGCCTCAACGAGCAGTACTTC. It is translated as CASKTGGGLNEQYF.

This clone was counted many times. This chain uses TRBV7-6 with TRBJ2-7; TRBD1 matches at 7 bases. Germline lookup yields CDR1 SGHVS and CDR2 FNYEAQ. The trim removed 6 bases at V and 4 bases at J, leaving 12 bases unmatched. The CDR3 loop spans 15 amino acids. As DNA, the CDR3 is TGTGCCAGCAGTCTCCAGGCCGGGACAGTGTACGAGCAGTACTTC. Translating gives CASSLQAGTVYEQYF.